Listed below are T cell receptor beta chains from one sample, sequenced in a study of blood T cells in healthy people across ages. TCRdb passed the 5' RACE reads through MiXCR, listing each CDR3 protein once. The sample yields under 2,000,000 distinct CDR3 sequences, around 48% seen once. The sequencing sample was made of blood. Receptor source: a middle-aged woman in good health. Both conserved end residues are part of each CDR3. The order of the fields is D gene, V gene, clone size, J gene, CDR3 DNA, CDR3 protein. The D gene is left open where the match is weak. Not all rows give a size; the values are once, few, many and, for expanded clones, a class.

TRBD1,TRBV16,NA,TRBJ1-2,TGTGCCAGCAGCACGACAGGGACCCTCACTAACTATGGCTACACCTTC,CASSTTGTLTNYGYTF
TRBD2,TRBV20-1,NA,TRBJ2-3,TGCAGTGCTAGAGACCAGGGGCTAGCGGGGGAAGGGGATACGCAGTATTTT,CSARDQGLAGEGDTQYF
TRBD1,TRBV9,few,TRBJ2-3,TGTGCCAGCTCTATCGCAGGGGGCTCAACAGATACGCAGTATTTT,CASSIAGGSTDTQYF
NA,TRBV5-1,few,TRBJ2-1,TGCGCCAGCAGCCCTGATTACAGGGTAACTGAGCAGTTCTTC,CASSPDYRVTEQFF
TRBD2,TRBV6-2/TRBV6-3,few,TRBJ2-6,TGTGCCAGCAGTTACAGAGCGGGGGGGAGCTCTGGGGCCAACGTCCTGACTTTC,CASSYRAGGSSGANVLTF
NA,TRBV7-3,NA,TRBJ2-3,TGTGCCAGCAGCCAACAGAGCACAGATACGCAGTATTTT,CASSQQSTDTQYF
NA,TRBV7-9,few,TRBJ2-7,TGTGCCAGCAGCTTAAGTCCTGGGACACCCACCTACGAGCAGTACTTC,CASSLSPGTPTYEQYF
TRBD2,TRBV28,NA,TRBJ2-7,TGTGCCAGCAGTTTGAGTGGACTAGCGGACTACAATGAGCAGTACTTC,CASSLSGLADYNEQYF
NA,TRBV28,many,TRBJ2-5,TGTGCCAGCAGTTTTCCAGCACAAGAGACCCAGTACTTC,CASSFPAQETQYF
NA,TRBV2,few,TRBJ2-5,TGTGCCAGCAAAGGGGCTCCTCAAGAGACCCAGTACTTC,CASKGAPQETQYF
NA,TRBV9,NA,TRBJ2-3,TGTGCCAGCAGCGTAGAGCAGGGCACAGATACGCAGTATTTT,CASSVEQGTDTQYF
NA,TRBV27,NA,TRBJ2-1,TGTGCCACTACGGGTGGATTGAGCTCCTACAATGAGCAGTTCTTC,CATTGGLSSYNEQFF
NA,TRBV18,few,TRBJ2-6,TGTGCCAGCTCACCACTGGTAGCAACGAGCTCTGGGGCCAACGTCCTGACTTTC,CASSPLVATSSGANVLTF
TRBD1,TRBV7-9,few,TRBJ2-3,TGTGCCAGCAGTTACCGGGACAGGCCCACAGATACGCAGTATTTT,CASSYRDRPTDTQYF
NA,TRBV12-3/TRBV12-4,few,TRBJ2-3,TGTGCCAGCAGTTTCGTCCTAGCAGGAGATGGAAGCACAGATACGCAGTATTTT,CASSFVLAGDGSTDTQYF
TRBD1,TRBV27,NA,TRBJ2-7,TGTGCCAGCAGAATACCGGGACAGGGGGTCAACGAGCAGTACTTC,CASRIPGQGVNEQYF
TRBD2,TRBV20-1,once,TRBJ2-3,TGCAGTGCTAGAGGACTAGCGGGGGGGTTCACAGAGACGCAGTATTTT,CSARGLAGGFTETQYF
NA,TRBV7-9,NA,TRBJ1-2,TGTGCCAGCAGCGTGGAAGCAGCTAACTATGGTTACACCTTC,CASSVEAANYGYTF
NA,TRBV12-3/TRBV12-4,NA,TRBJ1-3,TGTGCCAGCAGTCCTCAGAGCTCTGGAAACACCATATATTTT,CASSPQSSGNTIYF
NA,TRBV27,NA,TRBJ2-3,TGTGCCAGCAGTTTCAAGGCAGGGGCTACAGATACGCAGTATTTT,CASSFKAGATDTQYF